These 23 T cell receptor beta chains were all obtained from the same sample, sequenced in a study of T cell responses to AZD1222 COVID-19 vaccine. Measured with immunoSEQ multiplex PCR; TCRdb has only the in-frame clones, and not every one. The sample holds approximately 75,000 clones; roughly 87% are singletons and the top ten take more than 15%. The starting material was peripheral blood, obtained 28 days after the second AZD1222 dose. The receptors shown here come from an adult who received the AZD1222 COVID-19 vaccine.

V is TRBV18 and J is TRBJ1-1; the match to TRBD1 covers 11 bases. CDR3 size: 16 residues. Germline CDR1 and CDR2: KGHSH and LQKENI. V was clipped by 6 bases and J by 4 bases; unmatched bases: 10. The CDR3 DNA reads TGTGCCAGCTCGTCCGGACAGGGGGCGTCGGGCACTGAAGCTTTCTTT. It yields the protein CASSSGQGASGTEAFF.

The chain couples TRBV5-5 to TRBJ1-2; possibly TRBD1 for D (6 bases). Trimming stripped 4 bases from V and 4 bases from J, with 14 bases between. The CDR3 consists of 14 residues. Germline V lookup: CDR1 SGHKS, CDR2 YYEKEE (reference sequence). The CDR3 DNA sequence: TGTGCCAGCAGCGCACTAGGGGGGGTCTATGGCTACACCTTC. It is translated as CASSALGGVYGYTF.

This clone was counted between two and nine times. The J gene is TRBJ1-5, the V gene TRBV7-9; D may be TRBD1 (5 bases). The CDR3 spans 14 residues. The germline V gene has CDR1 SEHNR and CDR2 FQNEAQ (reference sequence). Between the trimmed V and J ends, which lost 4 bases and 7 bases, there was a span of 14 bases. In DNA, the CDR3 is TGTGCCAGCAGCTACGCCGGGGGGAGACAGCCCCAGCATTTT. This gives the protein CASSYAGGRQPQHF.

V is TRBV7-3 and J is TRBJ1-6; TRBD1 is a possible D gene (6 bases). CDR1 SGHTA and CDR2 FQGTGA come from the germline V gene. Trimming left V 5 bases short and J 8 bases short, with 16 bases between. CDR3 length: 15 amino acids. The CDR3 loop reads CASSPSGTFDSPLHF. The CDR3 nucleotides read TGTGCCAGCAGCCCGAGCGGGACATTCGATTCACCCCTCCACTTT.

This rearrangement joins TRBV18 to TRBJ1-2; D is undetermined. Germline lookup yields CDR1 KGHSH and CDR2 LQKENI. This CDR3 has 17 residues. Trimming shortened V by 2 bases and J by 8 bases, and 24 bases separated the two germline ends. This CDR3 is CASSPALAGIHLWGYTF. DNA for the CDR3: TGTGCCAGCTCACCAGCGCTGGCAGGTATACATCTGTGGGGCTACACCTTC.

The CDR3: CASSSLDRGDGYTF. CDR3 coding DNA: TGTGCCAGCAGTTCCCTGGACAGGGGGGACGGCTACACCTTC. This chain joins TRBV27 and TRBJ1-2; 10 bases map to TRBD1. The CDR3 length is 14 residues. V lost 4 bases to trimming and J lost 8 bases; unmatched junction nucleotides: 7. CDR1 MNHEY and CDR2 SMNVEV come from the germline V gene (reference sequence).

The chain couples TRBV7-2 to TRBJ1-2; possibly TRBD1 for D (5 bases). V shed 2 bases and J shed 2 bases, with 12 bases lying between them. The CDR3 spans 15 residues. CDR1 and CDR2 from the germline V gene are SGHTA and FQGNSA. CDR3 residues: CASSLREGINYGYTF. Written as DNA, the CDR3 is TGTGCCAGCAGCTTAAGGGAGGGGATCAACTATGGCTACACCTTC.

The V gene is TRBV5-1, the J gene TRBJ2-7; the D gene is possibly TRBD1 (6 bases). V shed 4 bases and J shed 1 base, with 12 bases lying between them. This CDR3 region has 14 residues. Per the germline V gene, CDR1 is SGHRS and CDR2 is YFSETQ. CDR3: CASSRTVKSYEQYF. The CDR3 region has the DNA TGCGCCAGCAGCCGGACAGTAAAATCCTACGAGCAGTACTTC.

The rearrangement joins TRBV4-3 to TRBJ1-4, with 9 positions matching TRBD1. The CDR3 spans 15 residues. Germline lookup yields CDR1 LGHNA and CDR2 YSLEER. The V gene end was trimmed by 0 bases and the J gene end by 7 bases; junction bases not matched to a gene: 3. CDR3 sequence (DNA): TGCGCCAGCAGCCAAGAGACAGGGGGGGGTGAAAAACTGTTTTTT. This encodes CASSQETGGGEKLFF.

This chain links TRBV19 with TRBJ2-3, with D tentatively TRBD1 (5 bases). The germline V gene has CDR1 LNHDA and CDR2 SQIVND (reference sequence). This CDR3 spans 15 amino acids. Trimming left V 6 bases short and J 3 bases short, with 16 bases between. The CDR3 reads CASSPSPGITDTQYF. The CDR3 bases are TGTGCCAGTAGCCCAAGTCCAGGGATTACAGATACGCAGTATTTT.

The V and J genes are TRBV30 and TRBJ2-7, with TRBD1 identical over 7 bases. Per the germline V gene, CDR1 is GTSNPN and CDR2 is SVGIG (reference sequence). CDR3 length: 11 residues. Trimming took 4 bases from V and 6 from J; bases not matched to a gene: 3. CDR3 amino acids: CAWKTGIEQYF. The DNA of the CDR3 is TGTGCCTGGAAGACAGGGATCGAGCAGTACTTC.

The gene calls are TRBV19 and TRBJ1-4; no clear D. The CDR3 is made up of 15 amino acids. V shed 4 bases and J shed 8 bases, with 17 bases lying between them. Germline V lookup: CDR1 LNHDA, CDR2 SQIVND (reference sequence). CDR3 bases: TGTGCCAGTAGTAGGACTCTTCTCGGGAGGGAAAAACTGTTTTTT. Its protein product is CASSRTLLGREKLFF.

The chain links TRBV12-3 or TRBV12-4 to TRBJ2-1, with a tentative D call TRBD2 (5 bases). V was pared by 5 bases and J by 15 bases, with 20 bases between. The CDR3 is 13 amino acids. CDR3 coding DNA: TGTGCCAGCAGTCCTCAAGGTGCGGGTGTGGGGTTCTTC. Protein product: CASSPQGAGVGFF.

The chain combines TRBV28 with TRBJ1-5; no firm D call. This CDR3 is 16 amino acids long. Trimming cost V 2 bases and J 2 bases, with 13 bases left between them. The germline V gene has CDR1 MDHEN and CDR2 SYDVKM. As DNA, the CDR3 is TGTGCCAGCAGTTTACCCTTCGGGGATGGCAATCAGCCCCAGCATTTT. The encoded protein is CASSLPFGDGNQPQHF.

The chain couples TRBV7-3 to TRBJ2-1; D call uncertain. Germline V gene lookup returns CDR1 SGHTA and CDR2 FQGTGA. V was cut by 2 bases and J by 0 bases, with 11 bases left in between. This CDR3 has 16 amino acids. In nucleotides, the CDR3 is TGTGCCAGCAGCTTACTTGGACGAAGCTCCTACAATGAGCAGTTCTTC. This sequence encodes CASSLLGRSSYNEQFF.

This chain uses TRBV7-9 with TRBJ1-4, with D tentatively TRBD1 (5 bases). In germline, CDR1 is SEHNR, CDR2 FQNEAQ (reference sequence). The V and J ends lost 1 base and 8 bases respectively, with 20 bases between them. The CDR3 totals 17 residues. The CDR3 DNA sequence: TGTGCCAGCAGCTTAGACTTCCCAGGACCCCGGGGGGAAAAACTGTTTTTT. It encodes CASSLDFPGPRGEKLFF.

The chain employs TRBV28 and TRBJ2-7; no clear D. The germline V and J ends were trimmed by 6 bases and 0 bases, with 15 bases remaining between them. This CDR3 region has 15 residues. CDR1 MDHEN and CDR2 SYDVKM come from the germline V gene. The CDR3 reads CASSPLRVYSYEQYF. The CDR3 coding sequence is TGTGCCAGCAGCCCTCTCCGGGTCTACTCCTACGAGCAGTACTTC.

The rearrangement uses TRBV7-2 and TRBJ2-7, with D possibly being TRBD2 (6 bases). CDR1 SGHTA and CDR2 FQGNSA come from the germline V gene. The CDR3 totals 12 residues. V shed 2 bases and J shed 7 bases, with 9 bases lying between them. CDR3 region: CASSLTSYEQYF. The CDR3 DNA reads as TGTGCCAGCAGCTTAACTAGCTATGAGCAGTACTTC.

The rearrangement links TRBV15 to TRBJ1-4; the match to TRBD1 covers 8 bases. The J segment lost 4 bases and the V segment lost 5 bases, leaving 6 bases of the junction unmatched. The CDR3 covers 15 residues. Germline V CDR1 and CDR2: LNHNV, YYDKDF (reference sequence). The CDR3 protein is CATSSSQGVNEKLFF. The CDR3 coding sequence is TGTGCCACCAGCTCCTCACAGGGGGTTAATGAAAAACTGTTTTTT.

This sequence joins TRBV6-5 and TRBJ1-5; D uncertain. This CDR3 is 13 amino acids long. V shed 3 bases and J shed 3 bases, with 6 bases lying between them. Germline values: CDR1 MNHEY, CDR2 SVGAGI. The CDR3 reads CASSYTDNQPQHF. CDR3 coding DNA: TGTGCCAGCAGTTATACAGACAATCAGCCCCAGCATTTT.

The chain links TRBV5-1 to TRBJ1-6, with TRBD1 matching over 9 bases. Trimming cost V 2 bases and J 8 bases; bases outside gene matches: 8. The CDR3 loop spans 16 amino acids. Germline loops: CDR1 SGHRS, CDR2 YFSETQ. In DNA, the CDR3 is TGCGCCAGCAGCTTTGGGGACAGGGAGGCTGATTCACCCCTCCACTTT. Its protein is CASSFGDREADSPLHF. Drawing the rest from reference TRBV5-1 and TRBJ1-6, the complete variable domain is KAGVTQTPRYLIKTRGQQVTLSCSPISGHRSVSWYQQTPGQGLQFLFEYFSETQRNKGNFPGRFSGRQFSNSRSEMNVSTLELGDSALYLCASSFGDREADSPLHFGNGTRLTVT.

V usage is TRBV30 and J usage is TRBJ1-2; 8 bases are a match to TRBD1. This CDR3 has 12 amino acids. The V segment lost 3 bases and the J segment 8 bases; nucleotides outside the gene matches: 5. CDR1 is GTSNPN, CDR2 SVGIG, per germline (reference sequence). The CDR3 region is CAWSATGAGYTF. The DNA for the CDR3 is TGTGCCTGGAGCGCGACAGGGGCCGGCTACACCTTC.

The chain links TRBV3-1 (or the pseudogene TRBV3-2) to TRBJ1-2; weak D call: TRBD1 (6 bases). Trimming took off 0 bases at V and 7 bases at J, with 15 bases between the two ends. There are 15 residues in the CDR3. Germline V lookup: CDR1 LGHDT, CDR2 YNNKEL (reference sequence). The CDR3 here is CASSQDHGGRGGYTF. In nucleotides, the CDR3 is TGTGCCAGCAGCCAAGATCACGGGGGCCGAGGTGGCTACACCTTC.